Each of the 20 T cell receptor beta chains below was sequenced from the same sample in a study of cytomegalovirus exposure and HLA in healthy donors. The method was immunoSEQ multiplex PCR; TCRdb's version includes in-frame clones alone and lacks a portion of them. The sample includes under 200,000 clones, roughly 91% of them seen just once. Sequenced input: PBMCs. The receptors come from a man between 18 and 35 years old in good health and CMV-seropositive.

Only one count was recorded for this clone. The chain combines TRBV5-1 with TRBJ2-5; TRBD2 agrees at 11 bases. The CDR3 spans 16 residues. V dropped 0 bases and J dropped 5; count of bases not matched to a gene: 6. Germline V gene data show CDR1 as SGHRS and CDR2 as YFSETQ. The CDR3 spells CASSLVASGRRETQYF. In nucleotides, the CDR3 is TGCGCCAGCAGCTTGGTGGCTAGCGGGAGGAGGGAGACCCAGTACTTC.

In this sample, this clone turned up a few times. The V and J genes are TRBV19 and TRBJ2-1; tentatively, D is TRBD1 (6 bases). There are 14 residues in the CDR3. Per germline, CDR1 LNHDA and CDR2 SQIVND (reference sequence). The V end lost 4 bases, the J end lost 6 bases, and 13 bases lay between the germline ends. DNA for the CDR3: TGTGCCAGTAGTAGCCAGGGGCCTCTCAATGAGCAGTTCTTC. This gives the protein CASSSQGPLNEQFF.

The chain's CDR3 is CASRQQGMNTEAFF. The CDR3 bases are TGTGCCAGCAGACAACAGGGGATGAACACTGAAGCTTTCTTT. The gene calls are TRBV11-2 and TRBJ1-1; 7 bases match TRBD1. The V gene's germline CDR1 is SGHAT and CDR2 FQNNGV. V lost 6 bases, J lost 0 bases, and 4 bases stayed unmatched. This CDR3 is built from 14 residues.

The genes are TRBV19 and TRBJ1-5; D remains unclear. The V and J ends lost 5 bases and 6 bases respectively, with 11 bases between them. Germline lookup yields CDR1 LNHDA and CDR2 SQIVND (reference sequence). CDR3 size: 13 residues. CDR3 loop: CASSVGVAQPQHF. Written as DNA, the CDR3 is TGTGCCAGTAGTGTGGGAGTCGCTCAGCCCCAGCATTTT.

This clone was observed once. The chain is built from TRBV7-3 and TRBJ1-3; D is unclear. Germline lookup yields CDR1 SGHTA and CDR2 FQGTGA. The ends were cut back, 1 base at V and 4 bases at J, with 8 bases in the middle. This CDR3 region has 14 residues. CDR3 nucleotide sequence: TGTGCCAGCAGCTTAATGGGCAAAGGAAACACCATATATTTT. As protein: CASSLMGKGNTIYF.

This chain's CDR3 is CAIGDRGGTDTQYF. The CDR3 region has the DNA TGTGCCATCGGGGACAGGGGAGGCACAGATACGCAGTATTTT. The chain carries TRBV10-3 and TRBJ2-3; 10 bases are a match to TRBD1. Unmatched junction bases numbered 3, after V lost 8 bases and J lost 1 base. The CDR3 contains 14 residues. Per germline, CDR1 ENHRY and CDR2 SYGVKD.

V is TRBV13 and J is TRBJ2-3, with 12 bases fitting TRBD2. The CDR3 covers 19 residues. V was pared by 0 bases and J by 2 bases, with 9 bases of the junction left unmatched. The germline CDR1 and CDR2 sequences are PRHDT and FYEKMQ (reference sequence). Here the CDR3 reads CASSLGWRLAGDPTDTQYF. As DNA, the CDR3 is TGTGCCAGCAGCTTAGGTTGGAGACTAGCGGGAGACCCCACAGATACGCAGTATTTT.

The chain carries TRBV28 and TRBJ2-2, with a weak D call TRBD1 (5 bases). The V gene's germline CDR1 is MDHEN and CDR2 SYDVKM. CDR3 length: 18 amino acids. Trimming left V 8 bases short and J 1 base short, with 23 bases between. CDR3 sequence: CASARGTRASLNTGELFF. The CDR3 DNA follows: TGTGCCAGCGCTAGGGGAACAAGGGCTTCTTTGAACACCGGGGAGCTGTTTTTT.

The J gene is TRBJ1-5, the V gene TRBV2, with a tentative D call TRBD1 (6 bases). Germline lookup yields CDR1 SNHLY and CDR2 FYNNEI. V dropped 2 bases and J dropped 9 bases, with 14 bases sitting between them. The CDR3 runs 14 residues. CDR3 DNA: TGTGCCAGCAGTGAAATACAGGGATTTGGGCCCCAGCATTTT. Protein: CASSEIQGFGPQHF.

This clone was counted a single time. V usage is TRBV7-6 and J usage is TRBJ2-3, with a tentative D call TRBD2 (7 bases). V lost 6 bases and J 1 base, leaving 14 bases between the germline ends. Germline V gene lookup returns CDR1 SGHVS and CDR2 FNYEAQ. The CDR3 sequence is 15 residues long. CDR3 residues: CASRRGAHGTDTQYF. The CDR3 coding sequence is TGTGCCAGCAGACGGGGGGCGCATGGCACAGATACGCAGTATTTT.

The count of this clone is one. The chain recombines TRBV25-1 with TRBJ2-7, with 7 positions matching TRBD1. There are 15 residues in the CDR3. Germline CDR1 MGHDK, CDR2 SYGVNS. V was pared by 1 base and J by 3 bases, with 6 bases of the junction left unmatched. CDR3 coding DNA: TGTGCCAGCAGTGAATCTCGGGACAGAGACTACGAGCAGTACTTC. It yields the protein CASSESRDRDYEQYF.

V gene TRBV6-1 combines with J gene TRBJ2-4, with 11 nucleotides matching TRBD1. CDR3 length: 14 residues. CDR1 is MNHNS, CDR2 SASEGT, per germline. Losses at the gene ends were 2 bases for V and 11 bases for J; bases not matched to a gene: 5. The CDR3 DNA reads TGTGCCAGCAGTGAATTTGGGACAGGGGGTTTTCAGTACTTC. Protein product: CASSEFGTGGFQYF.

This sequence joins TRBV7-2 and TRBJ2-7; D perhaps matches TRBD2 (5 bases). This CDR3 contains 14 residues. Trimming took 3 bases from V and 5 from J, leaving 14 bases between them. The germline gives CDR1 SGHTA, CDR2 FQGNSA. The chain's CDR3 is CASSFFGVGNEQYF. The DNA for the CDR3 is TGTGCCAGCAGCTTTTTCGGGGTAGGGAACGAGCAGTACTTC.

The V call is TRBV11-2, the J call TRBJ2-7; 12 bases agree with TRBD1. After removal of 4 bases from V and 2 bases from J, the junction contained 3 bases not matched to a gene. Germline values: CDR1 SGHAT, CDR2 FQNNGV. The CDR3 totals 15 residues. In nucleotides, the CDR3 is TGTGCCAGCAGCTGGGGACAGGGGGCTACCTACGAGCAGTACTTC. It translates to CASSWGQGATYEQYF.

This chain uses TRBV13 with TRBJ2-3; D is perhaps TRBD2 (5 bases). The CDR3 consists of 15 residues. Trimming took off 7 bases at V and 2 bases at J, with 16 bases between the two ends. The V gene's germline CDR1 is PRHDT and CDR2 FYEKMQ (reference sequence). Here the CDR3 reads CASTLGMGYTDTQYF. CDR3 nucleotides: TGTGCCAGCACCCTCGGGATGGGGTACACAGATACGCAGTATTTT.

This clone appeared a single time. The chain recombines TRBV25-1 with TRBJ1-1; D may be TRBD1 (5 bases). CDR3 length equals 18 residues. CDR1 and CDR2 (germline): MGHDK, SYGVNS. The V gene lost 4 bases and the J gene lost 5 bases, with 26 bases spanning the gap. The DNA for the CDR3 is TGTGCCAGCAGTGGGGGGGGGAAGGTTTTAAGAAAACGGACTGAAGCTTTCTTT. Translated: CASSGGGKVLRKRTEAFF. Full variable domain (rest looked up from reference TRBV25-1 and TRBJ1-1): EADIYQTPRYLVIGTGKKITLECSQTMGHDKMYWYQQDPGMELHLIHYSYGVNSTEKGDLSSESTVSRIRTEHFPLTLESARPSHTSQYLCASSGGGKVLRKRTEAFFGQGTRLTVV.

The CDR3 DNA follows: TGTGCCAGTAGCCAAATACAGGGGCCCCAGCATTTT. Protein sequence: CASSQIQGPQHF. This chain uses TRBV19 with TRBJ1-5; TRBD1 might be the D (6 bases). From germline, CDR1 is LNHDA and CDR2 SQIVND (reference sequence). Trimming stripped 6 bases from V and 9 bases from J, with 12 bases between. The CDR3 is 12 residues long.

The rearrangement links TRBV6-5 to TRBJ2-7; 9 nucleotides line up with TRBD2. Trimming cost V 7 bases and J 6 bases; bases outside gene matches: 7. The germline V gene has CDR1 MNHEY and CDR2 SVGAGI. The CDR3 is 13 residues long. Written as DNA, the CDR3 is TGTGCCAGCATGGCGGGAGGGCCTGGCGAGCAGTACTTC. Translating gives CASMAGGPGEQYF.

The table lists this clone with a few counts. The chain employs TRBV5-1 and TRBJ1-1; tentatively, D is TRBD1 (6 bases). Germline V gene data show CDR1 as SGHRS and CDR2 as YFSETQ. V was cut by 0 bases and J by 4 bases, with 10 bases left in between. The CDR3 has 14 residues. CDR3 residues: CASSLDTGPTEAFF. In DNA form, the CDR3 reads TGCGCCAGCAGCTTGGATACAGGGCCCACTGAAGCTTTCTTT.

This chain uses TRBV5-1 with TRBJ1-2; a possible D gene is TRBD1 (5 bases). V dropped 5 bases and J dropped 2 bases, with 10 bases sitting between them. The CDR3 totals 13 residues. Per the germline V gene, CDR1 is SGHRS and CDR2 is YFSETQ. CDR3 nucleotide sequence: TGCGCCAGCAGGACGGGGGAAAACTATGGCTACACCTTC. Amino acid sequence: CASRTGENYGYTF.